This record looks at one T cell receptor (beta chain) sequence and its context. This specimen belongs to a study of blood T cells in healthy people across ages. The sample providers were healthy Caucasian people from Russia, aged about 6 to 90. Alongside a J-beta primer mix, a sample-barcoded 5' primer served in a second PCR lasting about 7 to 11 cycles. TCRdb used MiXCR to reprocess the 5' RACE reads, holding one entry per CDR3 protein. The data hold around 500,000 distinct CDR3 sequences, with more than 45% observed a single time. The length of the CDR3 is 16 residues. Germline V gene lookup returns CDR1 LGHDT and CDR2 YNNKEL (reference sequence).

Sequencing input: blood. This chain links TRBV3-1 with TRBJ2-1; D is unclear. The J call may be faulty, since TRBJ2-7 better matches the DNA end. The receptor was isolated from an elderly man in good health. The CDR3 region has the DNA TGTGCCAGCAGCCCTATTCGGAAGCGCCTGAACAATGAGCAGTACTTC. Protein product: CASSPIRKRLNNEQYF.